This paragraph covers one T cell receptor (beta chain) sequence. As yet, its antigen is unknown. This record belongs to a study of T cell repertoires in cytomegalovirus infection. General observations from the study: Across the ex vivo response, the dominant clonotypes were HLA-C-restricted CMV-specific TCR beta clonotypes.

Trimming pared 2 bases from V and 6 bases from J, leaving 11 bases between. The CDR3 is made up of 14 amino acids. Germline loops: CDR1 LNHDA, CDR2 SQIVND (reference sequence). One entry per CDR3 protein results from TCRdb running MiXCR on the reads. The repertoire holds some 900,000 distinct CDR3 sequences, 30% to 35% seen once, with around an eighth in the top ten. The TCR sequence derives from a human donor in good health (CMV status not recorded). Some clones in this sample may be carry-over from other donors' samples. This chain joins TRBV19 and TRBJ1-5; a weak D match, TRBD1 (6 bases). The material was cultured CD8+ T cells from PBMCs, obtained from culture after CMV antigen stimulation. CDR3 coding DNA: TGTGCCAGTAGTATATCAGGGGCCTCTCAGCCCCAGCATTTT. This codes for CASSISGASQPQHF.